Described below is a single TCR beta chain sequence and its context. The sample originates from a study of blood T cell repertoires in COVID-19. As for the study in general: Specimens from acute and convalescent COVID-19 originated in the United States, Italy and Spain. Nucleic acid was either cDNA or gDNA, and it came from T cells, B-cell-depleted T cells, or PBMCs.

V lost 5 bases and J 8 bases, leaving 9 bases between the germline ends. CDR3 size: 11 residues. Germline V gene sequence: CDR1 GTSNPN, CDR2 SVGIG (reference sequence). Per the original methods: By means of reference gene primer amplification, nucleated cell counts were estimated. Sequenced by immunoSEQ multiplex PCR; TCRdb stores in-frame clones only, minus some. The V and J calls and clone size were taken over from that table, and D and trimming were inferred from the DNA. Of about 96,000 clones listed, 70% to 85% are singletons. The sequence was obtained from a woman aged 55-69 years with acute or convalescent COVID-19. Sequenced input: peripheral blood. V gene TRBV30 combines with J gene TRBJ1-4; D remains unclear. CDR3 in amino acids: CAWSGQEKLFF. CDR3 sequence (DNA): TGTGCCTGGTCGGGTCAGGAAAAACTGTTTTTT.